This T cell receptor beta chain was observed in a study of shared clonotypes between healthy human individuals. Comment on this clone: Its antigen remains unidentified.

Across several immunoSEQ plates, the genomic DNA of each subset was split evenly. Unsorted PBMCs provided DNA that was sequenced on ten immunoSEQ deep assay plates. Data came from immunoSEQ multiplex PCR; TCRdb stores just in-frame clones and leaves some out. The table has around 450,000 clones, 70% to 80% seen once. Study-wide findings and caveats: A small donor pool kept down the genetic and exposure-history diversity that was represented.

The V and J ends lost 2 bases and 0 bases, in that order; junction bases with no gene match: 6. This CDR3 is 17 amino acids long. CDR1 LGHNA and CDR2 YSLEER come from the germline V gene. What was sequenced was PBMCs. This TCR was sampled from a woman between 40 and 55 years old in good health. Some clones in this sample may be carry-over from other donors' samples. The V gene is TRBV4-3, the J gene TRBJ2-2; 7 positions match TRBD1. CDR3 protein: CASSQPGTVTNTGELFF. DNA of the CDR3: TGCGCCAGCAGCCAACCCGGGACAGTGACGAACACCGGGGAGCTGTTTTTT.